This TCR beta chain was recorded in a study of blood T cells in healthy people across ages. Together with a sample-barcoded 5' primer, a J-beta primer mix was included in a second PCR lasting 7 to 11 cycles. TCRdb re-called the 5' RACE reads with MiXCR, one entry per CDR3 protein. The data contain around 1,500,000 distinct CDR3 sequences, roughly 27% of them singletons. General observations from the study: Getting older went along with TCR beta diversity per million T cells dropping roughly linearly. When set beside aged donors, long-lived donors presented more naive CD4+ cells and higher diversity.

Each sample had at least 6.5 million PBMCs isolated. At least 6 micrograms of total RNA were extracted per sample. The CDR3 is 16 residues long. Per germline, CDR1 MNHNS and CDR2 SASEGT. V shed 6 bases and J 0 bases; nucleotides not matched to a gene: 9. As regards this clonotype: Its antigen is not known.

This chain links TRBV6-1 with TRBJ2-3; 7 bases match TRBD2. The TCR was taken from a woman aged 25 to 39 in good health. Specimen: blood. Here the CDR3 DNA reads TGTGCCAGCAGGGGGAGGGAACGGGGGAGCACAGATACGCAGTATTTT. Its translation: CASRGRERGSTDTQYF.